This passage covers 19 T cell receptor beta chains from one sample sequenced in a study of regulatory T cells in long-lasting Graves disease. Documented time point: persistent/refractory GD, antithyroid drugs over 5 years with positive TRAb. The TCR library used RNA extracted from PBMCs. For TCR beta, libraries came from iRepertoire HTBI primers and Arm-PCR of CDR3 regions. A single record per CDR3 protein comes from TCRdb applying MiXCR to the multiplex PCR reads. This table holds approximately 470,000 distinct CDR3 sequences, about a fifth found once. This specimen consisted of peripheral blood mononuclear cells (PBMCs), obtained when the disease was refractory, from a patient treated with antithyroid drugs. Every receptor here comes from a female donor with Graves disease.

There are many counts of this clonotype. The DNA for the CDR3 is TGTGCCAGCAAAAGTAACGCGAACACTGAAGCTTTCTTT. Its translation is CASKSNANTEAFF. The rearrangement joins TRBV6-1 to TRBJ1-1; D uncertain. The CDR3 sequence is 13 residues long. Trimming stripped 7 bases from V and 1 base from J, with 10 bases between. CDR1 and CDR2 from the germline V gene are MNHNS and SASEGT.

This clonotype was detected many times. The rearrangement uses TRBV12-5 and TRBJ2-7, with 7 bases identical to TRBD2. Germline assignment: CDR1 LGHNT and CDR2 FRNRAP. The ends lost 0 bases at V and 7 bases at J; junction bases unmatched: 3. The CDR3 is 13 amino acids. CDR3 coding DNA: TGTGCTAGTGGTTTGGTATCGGGAGGAGAGCAGTACTTC. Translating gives CASGLVSGGEQYF.

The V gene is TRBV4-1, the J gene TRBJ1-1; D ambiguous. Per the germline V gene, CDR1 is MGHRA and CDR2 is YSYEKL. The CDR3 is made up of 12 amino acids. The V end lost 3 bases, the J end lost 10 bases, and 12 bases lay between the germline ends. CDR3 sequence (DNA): TGCGCCAGCAGCCAGGGAGGGCGCGGAGCTTTCTTT. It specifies CASSQGGRGAFF.

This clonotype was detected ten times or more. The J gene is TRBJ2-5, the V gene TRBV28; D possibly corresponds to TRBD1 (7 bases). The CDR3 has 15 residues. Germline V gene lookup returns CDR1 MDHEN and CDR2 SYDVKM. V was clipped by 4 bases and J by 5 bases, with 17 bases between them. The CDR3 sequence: CASSSNRGLRETQYF. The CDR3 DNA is TGTGCCAGCAGTTCGAACAGGGGACTGCGGGAGACCCAGTACTTC.

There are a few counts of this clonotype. The CDR3 DNA reads as TGTGCCAGCAGCCGAACCACTGGGGGCGGGAGGTCTCAGTTCTTC. This translates into CASSRTTGGGRSQFF. The chain links TRBV11-2 to TRBJ2-4, with 8 bases fitting TRBD2. The J call is in doubt because the DNA end fits TRBJ2-1 better. The CDR3 totals 15 residues. The germline V gene encodes CDR1 SGHAT and CDR2 FQNNGV.

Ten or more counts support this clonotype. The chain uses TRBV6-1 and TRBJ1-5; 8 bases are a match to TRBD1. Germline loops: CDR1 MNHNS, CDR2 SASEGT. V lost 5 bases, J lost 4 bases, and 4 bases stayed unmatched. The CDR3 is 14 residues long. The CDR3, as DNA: TGTGCCAGCAGTCGGGGACAGGAGAATCAGCCCCAGCATTTT. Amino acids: CASSRGQENQPQHF.

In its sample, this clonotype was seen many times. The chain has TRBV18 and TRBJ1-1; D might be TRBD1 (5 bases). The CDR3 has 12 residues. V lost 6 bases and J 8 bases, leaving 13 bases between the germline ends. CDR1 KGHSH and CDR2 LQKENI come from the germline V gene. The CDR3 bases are TGTGCCAGCTCCCCGTGGGGCATCGAAGCTTTCTTT. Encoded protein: CASSPWGIEAFF.

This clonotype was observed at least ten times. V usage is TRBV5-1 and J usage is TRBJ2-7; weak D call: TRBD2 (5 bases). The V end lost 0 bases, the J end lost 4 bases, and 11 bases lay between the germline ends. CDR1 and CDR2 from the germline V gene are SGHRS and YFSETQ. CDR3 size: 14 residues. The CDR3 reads CASSLEASFYEQYF. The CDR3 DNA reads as TGCGCCAGCAGCTTGGAGGCTAGCTTTTACGAGCAGTACTTC. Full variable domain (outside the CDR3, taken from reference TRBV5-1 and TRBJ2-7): KAGVTQTPRYLIKTRGQQVTLSCSPISGHRSVSWYQQTPGQGLQFLFEYFSETQRNKGNFPGRFSGRQFSNSRSEMNVSTLELGDSALYLCASSLEASFYEQYFGPGTRLTVT.

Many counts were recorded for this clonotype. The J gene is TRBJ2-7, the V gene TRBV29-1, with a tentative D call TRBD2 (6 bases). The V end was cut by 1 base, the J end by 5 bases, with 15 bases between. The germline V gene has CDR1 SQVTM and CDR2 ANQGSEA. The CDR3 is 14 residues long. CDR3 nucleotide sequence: TGCAGCGTTGAAGGTGGCACTGGAGGGGACGAGCAGTACTTC. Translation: CSVEGGTGGDEQYF.

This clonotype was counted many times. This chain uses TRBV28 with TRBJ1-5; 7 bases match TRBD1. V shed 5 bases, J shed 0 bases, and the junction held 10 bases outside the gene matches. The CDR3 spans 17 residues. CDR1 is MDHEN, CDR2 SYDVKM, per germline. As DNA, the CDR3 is TGTGCCAGCAGTCAAGACAGGGTCCGGTATAGCAATCAGCCCCAGCATTTT. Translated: CASSQDRVRYSNQPQHF.

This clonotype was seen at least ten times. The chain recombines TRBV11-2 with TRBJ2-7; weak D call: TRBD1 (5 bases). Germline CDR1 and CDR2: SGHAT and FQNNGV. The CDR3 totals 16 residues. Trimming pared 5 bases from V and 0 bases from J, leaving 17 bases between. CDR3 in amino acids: CASSQMGQGISYEQYF. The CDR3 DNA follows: TGTGCCAGCAGCCAAATGGGGCAGGGAATCTCCTACGAGCAGTACTTC.

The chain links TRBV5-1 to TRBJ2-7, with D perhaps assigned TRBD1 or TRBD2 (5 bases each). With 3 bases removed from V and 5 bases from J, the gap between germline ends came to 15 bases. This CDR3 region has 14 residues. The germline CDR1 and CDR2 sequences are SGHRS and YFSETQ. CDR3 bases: TGCGCCAGCAGCTGGGGGACCTTAACGAACGAGCAGTACTTC. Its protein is CASSWGTLTNEQYF.

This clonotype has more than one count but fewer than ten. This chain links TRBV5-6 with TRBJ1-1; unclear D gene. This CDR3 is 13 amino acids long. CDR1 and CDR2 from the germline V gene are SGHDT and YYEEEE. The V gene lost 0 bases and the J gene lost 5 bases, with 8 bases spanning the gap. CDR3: CASSLEMGTEAFF. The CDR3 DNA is TGTGCCAGCAGCTTGGAAATGGGGACTGAAGCTTTCTTT.

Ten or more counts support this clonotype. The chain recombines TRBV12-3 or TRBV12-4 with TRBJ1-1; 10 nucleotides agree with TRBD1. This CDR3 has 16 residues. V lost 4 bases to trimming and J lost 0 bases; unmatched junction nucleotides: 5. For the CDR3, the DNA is TGTGCCAGCAGTTATGGGGACAGGGGCTTGAACACTGAAGCTTTCTTT. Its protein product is CASSYGDRGLNTEAFF.

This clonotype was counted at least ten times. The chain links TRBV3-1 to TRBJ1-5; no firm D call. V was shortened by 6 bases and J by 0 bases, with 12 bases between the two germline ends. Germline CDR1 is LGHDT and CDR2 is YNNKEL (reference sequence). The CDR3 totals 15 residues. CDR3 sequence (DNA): TGTGCCAGCAGTCCCGGGGAATATAGCAATCAGCCCCAGCATTTT. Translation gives CASSPGEYSNQPQHF.

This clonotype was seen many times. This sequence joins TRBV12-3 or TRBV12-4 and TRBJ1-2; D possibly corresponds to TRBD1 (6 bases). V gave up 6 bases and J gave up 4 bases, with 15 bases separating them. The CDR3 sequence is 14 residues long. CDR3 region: CASSLARGGYGYTF. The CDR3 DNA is TGTGCCAGCAGCCTCGCCAGGGGCGGCTATGGCTACACCTTC.

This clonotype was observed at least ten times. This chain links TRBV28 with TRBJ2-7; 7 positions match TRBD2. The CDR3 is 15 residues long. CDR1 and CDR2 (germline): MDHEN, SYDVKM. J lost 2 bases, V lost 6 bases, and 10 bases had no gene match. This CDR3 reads CASRGGTPLPYEQYF. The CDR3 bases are TGTGCCAGCAGGGGGGGGACTCCGCTTCCCTACGAGCAGTACTTC.

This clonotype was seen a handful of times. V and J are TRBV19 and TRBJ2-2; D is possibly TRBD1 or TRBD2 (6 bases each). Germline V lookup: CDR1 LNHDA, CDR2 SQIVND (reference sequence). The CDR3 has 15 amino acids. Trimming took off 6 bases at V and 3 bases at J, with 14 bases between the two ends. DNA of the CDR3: TGTGCCAGTAGAGGGGGAGGATTCCACACCGGGGAGCTGTTTTTT. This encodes CASRGGGFHTGELFF. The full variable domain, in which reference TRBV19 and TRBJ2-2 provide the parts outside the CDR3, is DGGITQSPKYLFRKEGQNVTLSCEQNLNHDAMYWYRQDPGQGLRLIYYSQIVNDFQKGDIAEGYSVSREKKESFPLTVTSAQKNPTAFYLCASRGGGFHTGELFFGEGSRLTVL.

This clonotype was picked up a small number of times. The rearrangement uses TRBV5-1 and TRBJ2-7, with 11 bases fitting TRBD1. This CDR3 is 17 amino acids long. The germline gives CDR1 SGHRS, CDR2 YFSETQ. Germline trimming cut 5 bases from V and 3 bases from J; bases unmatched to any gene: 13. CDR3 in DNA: TGCGCCAGCAGGAGGACAGGGGGCAACATCCTAGGCTACGAGCAGTACTTC. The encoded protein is CASRRTGGNILGYEQYF.